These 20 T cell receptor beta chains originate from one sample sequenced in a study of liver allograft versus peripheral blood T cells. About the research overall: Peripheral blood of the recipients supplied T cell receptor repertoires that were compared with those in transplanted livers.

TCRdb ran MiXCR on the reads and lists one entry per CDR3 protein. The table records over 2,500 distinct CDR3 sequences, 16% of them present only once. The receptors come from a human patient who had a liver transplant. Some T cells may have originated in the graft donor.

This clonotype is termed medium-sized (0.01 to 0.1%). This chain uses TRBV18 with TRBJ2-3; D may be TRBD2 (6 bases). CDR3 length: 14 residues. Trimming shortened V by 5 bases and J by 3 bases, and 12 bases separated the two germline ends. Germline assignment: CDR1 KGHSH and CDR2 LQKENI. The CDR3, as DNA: TGTGCCAGCTCATTGAGGAGGGAGACAGATACGCAGTATTTT. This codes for CASSLRRETDTQYF. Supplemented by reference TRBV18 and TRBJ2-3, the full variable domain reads NAGVMQNPRHLVRRRGQEARLRCSPMKGHSHVYWYRQLPEEGLKFMVYLQKENIIDESGMPKERFSAEFPKEGPSILRIQQVVRGDSAAYFCASSLRRETDTQYFGPGTRLTVL.

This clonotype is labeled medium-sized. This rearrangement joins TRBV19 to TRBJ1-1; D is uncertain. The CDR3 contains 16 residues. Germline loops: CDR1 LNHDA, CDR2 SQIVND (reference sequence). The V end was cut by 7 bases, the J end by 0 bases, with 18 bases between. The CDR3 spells CASTGSFGELNTEAFF. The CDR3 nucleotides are TGTGCCAGTACTGGATCGTTTGGGGAACTGAACACTGAAGCTTTCTTT.

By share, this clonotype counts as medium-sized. The CDR3 DNA reads TGTGCCAGCGTGGGACAGGATGATCAGCCCCAGCATTTT. As protein: CASVGQDDQPQHF. This chain uses TRBV6-6 with TRBJ1-5, with 8 bases fitting TRBD1. Germline-derived CDR1 and CDR2 are MNHNY and SVGAGI (reference sequence). V shed 8 bases, J shed 5 bases, and the junction held 5 bases outside the gene matches. This CDR3 region has 13 residues.

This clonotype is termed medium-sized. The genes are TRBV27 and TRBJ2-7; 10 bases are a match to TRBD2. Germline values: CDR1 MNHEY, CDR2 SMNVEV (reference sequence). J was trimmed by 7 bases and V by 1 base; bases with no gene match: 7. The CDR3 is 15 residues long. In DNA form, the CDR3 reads TGTGCCAGCAGTTTATTGGCTAGCGGGAGTGATGAGCAGTACTTC. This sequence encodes CASSLLASGSDEQYF.

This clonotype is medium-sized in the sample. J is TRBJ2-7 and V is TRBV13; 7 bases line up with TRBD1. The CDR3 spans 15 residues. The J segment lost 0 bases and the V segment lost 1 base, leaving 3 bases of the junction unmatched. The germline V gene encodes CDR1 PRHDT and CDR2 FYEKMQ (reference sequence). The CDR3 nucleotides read TGTGCCAGCAGCTTAGCCGGGACAGTCTCCTACGAGCAGTACTTC. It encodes CASSLAGTVSYEQYF.

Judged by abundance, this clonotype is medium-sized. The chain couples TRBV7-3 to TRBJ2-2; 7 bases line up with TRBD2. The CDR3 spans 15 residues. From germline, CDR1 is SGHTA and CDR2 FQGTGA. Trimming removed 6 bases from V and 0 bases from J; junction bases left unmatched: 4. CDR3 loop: CASRSSGANTGELFF. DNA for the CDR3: TGTGCCAGCAGGTCGAGCGGGGCGAACACCGGGGAGCTGTTTTTT. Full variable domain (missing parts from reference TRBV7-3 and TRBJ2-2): GAGVSQTPSNKVTEKGKYVELRCDPISGHTALYWYRQSLGQGPEFLIYFQGTGAADDSGLPNDRFFAVRPEGSVSTLKIQRTERGDSAVYLCASRSSGANTGELFFGEGSRLTVL.

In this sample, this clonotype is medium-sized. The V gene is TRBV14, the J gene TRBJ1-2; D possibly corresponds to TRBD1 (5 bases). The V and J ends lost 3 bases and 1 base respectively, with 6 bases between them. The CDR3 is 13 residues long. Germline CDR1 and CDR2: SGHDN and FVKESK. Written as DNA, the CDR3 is TGTGCCAGCAGCCAGCAGGGTAACTATGGCTACACCTTC. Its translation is CASSQQGNYGYTF.

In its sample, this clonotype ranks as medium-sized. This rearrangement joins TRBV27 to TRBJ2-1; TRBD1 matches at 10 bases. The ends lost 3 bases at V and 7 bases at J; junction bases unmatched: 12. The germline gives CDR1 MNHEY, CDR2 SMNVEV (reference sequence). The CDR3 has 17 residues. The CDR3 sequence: CASSLWGQGTSLNEQFF. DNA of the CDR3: TGTGCCAGCAGTTTGTGGGGACAGGGGACCTCCTTGAATGAGCAGTTCTTC.

CDR3 sequence (DNA): TGTGCCAGCAGCCCACACGGGGTTGCAGGCTACACCTTC. Residues: CASSPHGVAGYTF. The chain employs TRBV5-6 and TRBJ1-2; no clear D. Trimming took off 4 bases at V and 8 bases at J, with 15 bases between the two ends. The CDR3 has 13 amino acids. Per the germline V gene, CDR1 is SGHDT and CDR2 is YYEEEE. The full variable domain, with the rest looked up from reference TRBV5-6 and TRBJ1-2, is DAGVTQSPTHLIKTRGQQVTLRCSPKSGHDTVSWYQQALGQGPQFIFQYYEEEERQRGNFPDRFSGHQFPNYSSELNVNALLLGDSALYLCASSPHGVAGYTFGSGTRLTVV.

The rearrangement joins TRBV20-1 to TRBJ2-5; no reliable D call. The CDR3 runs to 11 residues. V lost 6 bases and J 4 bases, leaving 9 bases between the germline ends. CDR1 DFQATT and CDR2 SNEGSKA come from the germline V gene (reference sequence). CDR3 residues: CSAHRAETQYF. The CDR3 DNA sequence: TGCAGTGCCCACCGCGCAGAGACCCAGTACTTC.

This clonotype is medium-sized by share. CDR3 sequence reads: CASSSDYEQYF. The CDR3 bases are TGTGCCAGCAGCAGCGACTACGAGCAGTACTTC. The chain uses TRBV9 and TRBJ2-7; D gene ambiguous. The germline gives CDR1 SGDLS, CDR2 YYNGEE. The CDR3 loop spans 11 amino acids. V lost 4 bases to trimming and J lost 3 bases, with 5 bases between them.

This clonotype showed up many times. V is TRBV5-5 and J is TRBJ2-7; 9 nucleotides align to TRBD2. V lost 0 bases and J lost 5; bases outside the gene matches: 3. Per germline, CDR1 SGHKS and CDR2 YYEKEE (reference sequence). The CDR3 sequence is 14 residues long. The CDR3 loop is CASSLVSGSNEQYF. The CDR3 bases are TGTGCCAGCAGCTTGGTTAGCGGGAGCAACGAGCAGTACTTC. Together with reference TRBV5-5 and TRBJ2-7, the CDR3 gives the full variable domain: DAGVTQSPTHLIKTRGQQVTLRCSPISGHKSVSWYQQVLGQGPQFIFQYYEKEERGRGNFPDRFSARQFPNYSSELNVNALLLGDSALYLCASSLVSGSNEQYFGPGTRLTVT.

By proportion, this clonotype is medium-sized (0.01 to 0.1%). CDR3 loop: CASSISRTGFGEQYF. DNA for the CDR3: TGTGCCAGTAGTATTTCGCGGACAGGGTTTGGCGAGCAGTACTTC. The chain joins TRBV19 to TRBJ2-7, with 8 bases aligning to TRBD1. Looked up from germline, CDR1 is LNHDA and CDR2 is SQIVND (reference sequence). There are 15 residues in the CDR3. The junction had 10 bases not matched to a gene; V was cut back by 3 bases and J by 6 bases.

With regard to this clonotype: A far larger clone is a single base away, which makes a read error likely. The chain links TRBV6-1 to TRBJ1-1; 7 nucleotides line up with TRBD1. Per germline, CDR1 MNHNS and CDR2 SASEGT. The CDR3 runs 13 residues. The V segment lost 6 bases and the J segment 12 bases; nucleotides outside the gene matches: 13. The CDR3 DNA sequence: TGTGCCAGCAGCCTGGCAAGGGGGCAGGTAACTTTCTTT. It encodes CASSLARGQVTFF.

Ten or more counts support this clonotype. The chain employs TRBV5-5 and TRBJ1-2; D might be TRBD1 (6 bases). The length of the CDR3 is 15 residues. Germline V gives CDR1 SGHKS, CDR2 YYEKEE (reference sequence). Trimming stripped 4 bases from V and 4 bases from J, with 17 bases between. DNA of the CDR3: TGTGCCAGCAGCGTGGACGGGGGCGACGGCTATGGCTACACCTTC. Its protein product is CASSVDGGDGYGYTF. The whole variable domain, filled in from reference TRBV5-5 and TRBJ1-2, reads DAGVTQSPTHLIKTRGQQVTLRCSPISGHKSVSWYQQVLGQGPQFIFQYYEKEERGRGNFPDRFSARQFPNYSSELNVNALLLGDSALYLCASSVDGGDGYGYTFGSGTRLTVV.

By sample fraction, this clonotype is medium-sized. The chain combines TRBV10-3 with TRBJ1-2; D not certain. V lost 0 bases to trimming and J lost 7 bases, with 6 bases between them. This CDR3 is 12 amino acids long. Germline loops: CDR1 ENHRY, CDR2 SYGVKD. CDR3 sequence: CAISESTSGYTF. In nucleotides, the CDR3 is TGTGCCATCAGTGAGTCGACATCTGGCTACACCTTC.

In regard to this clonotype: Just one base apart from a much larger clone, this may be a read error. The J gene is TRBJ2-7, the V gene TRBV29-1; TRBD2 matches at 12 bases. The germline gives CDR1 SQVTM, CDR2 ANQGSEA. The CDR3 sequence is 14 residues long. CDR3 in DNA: TGCGGCGTTGAGGCTAGCGGGAGGGAGTACGAGCAGTACTTC. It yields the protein CGVEASGREYEQYF.

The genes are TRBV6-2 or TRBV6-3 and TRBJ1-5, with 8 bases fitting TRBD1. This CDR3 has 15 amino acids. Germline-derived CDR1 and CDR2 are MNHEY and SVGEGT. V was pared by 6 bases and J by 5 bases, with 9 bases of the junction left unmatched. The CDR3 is CASSPDRGVYQPQHF. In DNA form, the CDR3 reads TGTGCCAGCAGCCCCGACAGGGGAGTATATCAGCCCCAGCATTTT.

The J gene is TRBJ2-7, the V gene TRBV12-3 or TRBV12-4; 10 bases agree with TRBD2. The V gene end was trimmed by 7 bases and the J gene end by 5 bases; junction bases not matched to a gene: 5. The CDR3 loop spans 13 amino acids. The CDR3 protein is CASKTSGIHEQYF. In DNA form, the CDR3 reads TGTGCCAGCAAAACTAGCGGGATTCACGAGCAGTACTTC.

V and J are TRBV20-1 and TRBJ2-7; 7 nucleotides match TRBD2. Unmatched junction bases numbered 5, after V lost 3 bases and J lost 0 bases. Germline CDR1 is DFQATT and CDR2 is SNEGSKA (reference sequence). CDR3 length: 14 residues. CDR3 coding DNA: TGCAGTGCTAGTGAACTAGCGAACTCCTACGAGCAGTACTTC. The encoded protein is CSASELANSYEQYF.